Listed here are 32 T cell receptor beta chains from one sample, sequenced in a study of monozygotic twins with inflammatory bowel disease. Using the 5' RACE reads, TCRdb records one entry per CDR3 protein without DNA. The table for this sample gives 420,000 or so distinct CDR3 sequences. The sample comprised blood. All receptors derive from a human donor with ulcerative colitis or Crohn's disease, or a healthy co-twin of an affected twin (not recorded which).

This sequence joins TRBV11-2 and TRBJ1-6. This CDR3 region has 15 residues. Germline V CDR1 and CDR2: SGHAT, FQNNGV. The chain's CDR3 is CASSLDGMANSPLHF.

The chain couples TRBV4-1 to TRBJ1-1; the D gene TCRdb calls, TRBD1, cannot be checked with no DNA. CDR1 MGHRA and CDR2 YSYEKL come from the germline V gene. This CDR3 is built from 11 residues. The CDR3 protein is CASIQGTEAFF.

The chain combines TRBV14 with TRBJ1-2; TCRdb's D call, TRBD1, is unchecked because there is no DNA. This CDR3 has 15 residues. CDR1 is SGHDN and CDR2 is FVKESK in the germline V gene. The CDR3 spells CASSQVISGWDGYTF. Full variable domain (outside the CDR3, taken from reference TRBV14 and TRBJ1-2): EAGVTQFPSHSVIEKGQTVTLRCDPISGHDNLYWYRRVMGKEIKFLLHFVKESKQDESGMPNNRFLAERTGGTYSTLKVQPAELEDSGVYFCASSQVISGWDGYTFGSGTRLTVV.

This chain uses TRBV13 with TRBJ1-2. The CDR3 is 12 amino acids. Germline-derived CDR1 and CDR2 are PRHDT and FYEKMQ (reference sequence). The chain's CDR3 is CASIRGVNGYTF.

The V gene is TRBV7-9, the J gene TRBJ2-5; checking the TCRdb D call of TRBD2 is not possible without DNA. This CDR3 is built from 17 residues. Per germline, CDR1 SEHNR and CDR2 FQNEAQ (reference sequence). CDR3 in amino acids: CASSLLGTSGGSETQYF.

This sequence joins TRBV10-3 and TRBJ2-3; TCRdb indicates TRBD2, and absent DNA this call remains unverified. This CDR3 spans 14 amino acids. Germline assignment: CDR1 ENHRY and CDR2 SYGVKD. The chain's CDR3 is CAISQREGADTQYF.

The V call is TRBV3-1, the J call TRBJ2-5; no DNA is available, so the TRBD1 call from TCRdb remains unchecked. This CDR3 has 18 residues. Germline CDR1 and CDR2: LGHDT and YNNKEL (reference sequence). This CDR3 is CASSQDLVWRGRQETQYF.

The chain carries TRBV12-3 or TRBV12-4 and TRBJ2-3; with no DNA, the TCRdb D assignment of TRBD1 cannot be verified. The CDR3 consists of 15 residues. CDR3 in amino acids: CASSVGTASTDTQYF.

The J gene is TRBJ2-1, the V gene TRBV5-1; TCRdb's assignment of TRBD2 cannot be checked, as there is no DNA. CDR1 and CDR2 from the germline V gene are SGHRS and YFSETQ. This CDR3 has 16 amino acids. The CDR3 protein is CASSTSGTSGYNEQFF.

The chain links TRBV12-3 or TRBV12-4 to TRBJ1-6; TCRdb lists TRBD1, though no DNA is available to test this call. The CDR3 runs 15 residues. The CDR3: CASSHTGDYNSPLHF.

This chain uses TRBV29-1 with TRBJ2-7; the TCRdb call, TRBD2, lacks DNA for checking. The CDR3 is 12 residues long. Germline V gene lookup returns CDR1 SQVTM and CDR2 ANQGSEA. CDR3 loop: CSATGLIYEQYF.

The chain recombines TRBV9 with TRBJ2-3. The CDR3 is made up of 15 amino acids. Germline-derived CDR1 and CDR2 are SGDLS and YYNGEE. CDR3 residues: CASSVLVSSTDTQYF.

This chain joins TRBV2 and TRBJ1-1; the TCRdb call, TRBD1, lacks DNA for checking. CDR1 and CDR2 (germline): SNHLY, FYNNEI. The CDR3 is made up of 14 amino acids. This chain's CDR3 is CASMRQGGNTEAFF. Full variable domain (remainder filled in from reference TRBV2 and TRBJ1-1): EPEVTQTPSHQVTQMGQEVILRCVPISNHLYFYWYRQILGQKVEFLVSFYNNEISEKSEIFDDQFSVERPDGSNFTLKIRSTKLEDSAMYFCASMRQGGNTEAFFGQGTRLTVV.

CDR3 amino acids: CASRGISSYNEQFF. The chain recombines TRBV2 with TRBJ2-1. In germline, CDR1 is SNHLY, CDR2 FYNNEI. The CDR3 sequence is 14 residues long.

The rearrangement uses TRBV4-3 and TRBJ2-5. CDR3 length: 15 residues. The germline CDR1 and CDR2 sequences are LGHNA and YSLEER. CDR3 in amino acids: CASSQEGGTIETQYF.

This chain connects TRBV12-3 or TRBV12-4 to TRBJ2-1. The CDR3 is 12 amino acids. The CDR3 here is CASSYTQGEQFF.

The V and J genes are TRBV27 and TRBJ1-6. In germline, CDR1 is MNHEY, CDR2 SMNVEV (reference sequence). The length of the CDR3 is 13 residues. Here the CDR3 reads CASSEGGSSPLHF.

CDR3 loop: CASSSRGLAGASYEQYF. The chain carries TRBV7-2 and TRBJ2-7; TCRdb selects TRBD2, and the lack of DNA leaves this call unchecked. Germline V gene lookup returns CDR1 SGHTA and CDR2 FQGNSA. The length of the CDR3 is 17 residues.

The gene calls are TRBV5-4 and TRBJ2-1; the D call of TRBD2 rests on TCRdb alone, since no DNA is present to check it. Germline-derived CDR1 and CDR2 are SGHNT and YYREEE (reference sequence). The CDR3 contains 15 residues. CDR3 loop: CASSIGTSGGKEQFF.

The chain employs TRBV6-1 and TRBJ2-1. Germline CDR1 MNHNS, CDR2 SASEGT. The CDR3 spans 17 residues. This chain's CDR3 is CASSEVHSSSFYNEQFF.

J is TRBJ1-3 and V is TRBV9; as DNA is missing, the TRBD1 call by TCRdb cannot be tested. Per germline, CDR1 SGDLS and CDR2 YYNGEE. The CDR3 is 16 amino acids. The CDR3 sequence: CASSVGAPGSGNTIYF.

V gene TRBV5-8 combines with J gene TRBJ2-5. The CDR3 is made up of 13 amino acids. Germline CDR1 is SGHTS and CDR2 is YDEGEE. This CDR3 is CASSPDYQETQYF.

The chain employs TRBV6-5 and TRBJ1-2. CDR3 length: 11 amino acids. Germline-derived CDR1 and CDR2 are MNHEY and SVGAGI. The CDR3 is CASSWGYGYTF.

J is TRBJ1-2 and V is TRBV7-9. The CDR3 is 14 amino acids. Looked up from germline, CDR1 is SEHNR and CDR2 is FQNEAQ (reference sequence). The CDR3: CASSASGAEGGYTF.

The chain combines TRBV5-1 with TRBJ1-4; TCRdb names TRBD1, which stays unverified in the absence of DNA. This CDR3 contains 14 residues. Germline CDR1 is SGHRS and CDR2 is YFSETQ. CDR3 sequence reads: CASSRDRVNEKLFF.

The V call is TRBV28, the J call TRBJ2-2; TCRdb's D gene call, TRBD2, goes unchecked for lack of DNA. CDR1 and CDR2 from the germline V gene are MDHEN and SYDVKM. The CDR3 covers 15 residues. The CDR3 reads CASSLLAANTGELFF.

The chain recombines TRBV7-9 with TRBJ2-6; TCRdb lists TRBD1, though no DNA is available to test this call. Germline V gene lookup returns CDR1 SEHNR and CDR2 FQNEAQ (reference sequence). The CDR3 sequence is 16 residues long. CDR3 loop: CANVEVGPSGANVLTF.

The chain joins TRBV3-1 to TRBJ1-1. The length of the CDR3 is 14 residues. Looked up from germline, CDR1 is LGHDT and CDR2 is YNNKEL (reference sequence). CDR3 sequence reads: CASSQDLGYTEAFF.

V and J are TRBV7-3 and TRBJ2-1; as DNA is missing, the TRBD1 call by TCRdb cannot be tested. This CDR3 is 15 amino acids long. Germline V lookup: CDR1 SGHTA, CDR2 FQGTGA. The CDR3 loop reads CASSLTGSPLVEQFF.

The rearrangement joins TRBV27 to TRBJ2-5; TCRdb names TRBD2, which stays unverified in the absence of DNA. CDR3 length: 16 amino acids. CDR1 MNHEY and CDR2 SMNVEV come from the germline V gene (reference sequence). Here the CDR3 reads CASAFSGSFGQETQYF.

The chain carries TRBV3-1 and TRBJ1-2; the TRBD1 assignment by TCRdb is unverifiable without DNA. This CDR3 is built from 16 residues. CDR1 and CDR2 (germline): LGHDT, YNNKEL (reference sequence). The CDR3 loop reads CASSQGQVLTGYGYTF.

J is TRBJ2-5 and V is TRBV10-3; TCRdb picks TRBD2, but there is no DNA to check that call. The length of the CDR3 is 14 residues. The germline V gene has CDR1 ENHRY and CDR2 SYGVKD. The CDR3 loop reads CAISATGAGETQYF.